The present T cell receptor (beta chain) was sequenced within a study of T cell repertoires in aging, cancer and after chemotherapy. Study context: Repeat sampling of healthy donors over several months to years showed clear clonal overlap.

A mixed TRB-A/B primer pool amplified rearranged TRB by multiplex touch-down PCR. MiXCR was run by TCRdb on the multiplex PCR reads, yielding one entry per CDR3 protein. The sample lists some 8,000 distinct CDR3 sequences; about 32% were seen once. Study-level findings and limits: Healthy donors lost TCR diversity with age mainly through richness, cancer patients through richness and evenness. Rebound thymic output was suggested by rising median generation probability during chemotherapy in each cancer cohort. Age-matched healthy donors had significantly more diverse, less clonal blood TCR repertoires than untreated cancer patients.

This clonotype has only a few counts. Its antigen is unknown. Trimming pared 2 bases from V and 5 bases from J, leaving 10 bases between. This CDR3 is 13 amino acids long. CDR1 and CDR2 (germline): MNHNY, SVGAGI (reference sequence). The template was genomic DNA from peripheral blood, not RNA. The sample was blood. The chain has TRBV6-6 and TRBJ2-7, with D unresolved. This receptor was identified in a human donor in good health. The CDR3 DNA sequence: TGTGCCAGCAGTTACGATGGAACTGACGAGCAGTACTTC. Amino acids: CASSYDGTDEQYF.